This T cell receptor (beta chain) was captured in a study of blood T cells in healthy people across ages. Next came a second PCR, run for about 6 to 12 cycles, which used a sample-barcoded 5' primer along with a J-beta primer mix. Every cDNA molecule carried a tag from a template-switch adaptor bearing 12 random nucleotides. Each CDR3 protein gets one entry after TCRdb re-called the 5' RACE reads with MiXCR. The table includes over a million distinct CDR3 sequences, approximately 39% detected once. J gave up 5 bases and V 3 bases, and 4 bases lay outside the gene matches. Germline V gene lookup returns CDR1 SGHDN and CDR2 FVKESK. The CDR3 loop spans 15 amino acids. Staff drew 9 to 10 milliliters of peripheral blood from each donor.

The sample comprised blood. The chain is built from TRBV14 and TRBJ2-7; 13 nucleotides line up with TRBD2. The receptor was derived from a woman in her late teens or twenties in good health. CDR3 sequence: CASSHPLAGGNEQYF. The CDR3 DNA reads as TGTGCCAGCAGCCACCCACTAGCGGGAGGGAACGAGCAGTACTTC.